The rows below give T cell receptor beta chains drawn from one sample of a study of CD8 T cells in ankylosing spondylitis. Each CDR3 protein is one row after TCRdb ran MiXCR on the 5' RACE reads. This sample has 100,000 to 150,000 distinct CDR3 sequences; 7% to 10% occur once, and the top ten carry roughly 3.3%. The sample was blood, either unsorted or a sorted T cell fraction (not recorded which). The receptors come from a male donor with ankylosing spondylitis or in good health (not recorded which). CDR3s include the opening cysteine and the closing phenylalanine or tryptophan. The D gene is left open where the match is weak. Part of the rows lack a size; the others show once, few, many or a class for expanded clones.

>TRBD2|TRBV27|many|17|TRBJ2-3
TGTGCCAGCAGTTCCTGGACTAGCGGGACCCCCGCAGATACGCAGTATTTT
CASSSWTSGTPADTQYF
>TRBD1|TRBV9|-|17|TRBJ2-2
TGTGCCAGCAGCGTATCCGGGACAGGGTGGCTCACCGGGGAGCTGTTTTTT
CASSVSGTGWLTGELFF
>-|TRBV4-2|many|14|TRBJ2-7
TGTGCCAGCAGCCAAGATAAGGGGCTCTACGAGCAGTACTTC
CASSQDKGLYEQYF
>-|TRBV4-2|many|14|TRBJ1-4
TGTGCCAGCACCCTCGGGGGGGGGAATGAAAAACTGTTTTTT
CASTLGGGNEKLFF
>TRBD2|TRBV7-2|few|15|TRBJ2-1
TGTGCCAGCAGGCCAACTAGCGGGAGGCACAATGAGCAGTTCTTC
CASRPTSGRHNEQFF
>-|TRBV12-3/TRBV12-4|many|15|TRBJ2-7
TGTGCCAGCACTCAAGGGACCGCTCGGACCTACGAGCAGTACTTC
CASTQGTARTYEQYF
>-|TRBV7-9|-|14|TRBJ2-5
TGTGCCAGCAGCCTAAGAAGTGGGGGAGAGACCCAGTACTTC
CASSLRSGGETQYF
>-|TRBV6-2/TRBV6-3|-|16|TRBJ2-2
TGTGCCAGCAGTACCCGATGGAGAGGTCACACCGGGGAGCTGTTTTTT
CASSTRWRGHTGELFF
>-|TRBV20-1|many|14|TRBJ1-1
TGCAGTGCTAGAGAGGGAACAGGGACCACTGAAGCTTTCTTT
CSAREGTGTTEAFF
>-|TRBV20-1|few|13|TRBJ2-3
TGCAGTGCCGAGGACGAGAGTACAGATACGCAGTATTTT
CSAEDESTDTQYF
>-|TRBV4-2|many|15|TRBJ2-1
TGTGCCAGCAGCCAAGAGACCTACGCTAGAGGTGAGCAGTTCTTC
CASSQETYARGEQFF
>-|TRBV20-1|many|11|TRBJ2-5
TGCAGTGCTAGACAGCAAGAGACCCAGTACTTC
CSARQQETQYF
>-|TRBV9|many|15|TRBJ2-7
TGTGCCAGCAGCGTAGATTTGGGCAAGACCTACGAGCAGTACTTC
CASSVDLGKTYEQYF
>TRBD1|TRBV6-1|few|14|TRBJ2-5
TGTGCCAGCAGCTCTCCGGGACAGGGGCAGACCCAGTACTTC
CASSSPGQGQTQYF
>TRBD1|TRBV5-5|many|14|TRBJ2-5
TGTGCCAGCAGCAGTAACAGGGGTGACGAGACCCAGTACTTC
CASSSNRGDETQYF
>-|TRBV6-5|-|15|TRBJ1-1
TGTGCCAGCACTTTGGGTCCAACAGGGAGCGCTGAAGCTTTCTTT
CASTLGPTGSAEAFF
>TRBD1|TRBV11-2|many|14|TRBJ2-7
TGTGCCAGCAGCGACCGGGACAGCTCCTACGAGCAGTACTTC
CASSDRDSSYEQYF
>-|TRBV20-1|few|15|TRBJ2-3
TGCAGTGCTAGTCTGGGACACCGTGCAGGAGATACGCAGTATTTT
CSASLGHRAGDTQYF
>-|TRBV20-1|few|14|TRBJ2-2
TGCAGTGCTAGAGATAGTTTTACCACCGGGGAGCTGTTTTTT
CSARDSFTTGELFF
>-|TRBV7-8|many|12|TRBJ1-6
TGTGCCAGCAGCTCTAGAAATTCACCCCTCCACTTT
CASSSRNSPLHF
>TRBD2|TRBV5-1|-|14|TRBJ2-1
TGCGCCAGCAGCCTGGGACTAGGATACAATGAGCAGTTCTTC
CASSLGLGYNEQFF
>-|TRBV5-6|many|15|TRBJ2-3
TGTGCCAGCAGCTTGAGGGGGGGGTACACAGATACGCAGTATTTT
CASSLRGGYTDTQYF
>-|TRBV4-3|-|17|TRBJ2-6
TGCGCCAGCAGCCTCGATGCGGGAAGGGCTGGGGCCAACGTCCTGACTTTC
CASSLDAGRAGANVLTF
>TRBD1|TRBV27|many|14|TRBJ1-1
TGTGCCAGCAGTAAAGACAGGGTCGACACTGAAGCTTTCTTT
CASSKDRVDTEAFF
>-|TRBV7-2|few|15|TRBJ2-3
TGTGCCAGCAGCTTAATGCGGGAAAGCACAGATACGCAGTATTTT
CASSLMRESTDTQYF
>TRBD1|TRBV11-3|-|12|TRBJ2-1
TGTGCCAGCAGCCAACAGGGGAATGAGCAGTTCTTC
CASSQQGNEQFF
>TRBD1|TRBV27|many|13|TRBJ2-4
TGTGCCAGCAAGACAGGGGGCCAGGACATTCAGTACTTC
CASKTGGQDIQYF
>-|TRBV18|-|14|TRBJ2-1
TGTGCCAGCTCACCAGAACGGAAACACAATGAGCAGTTCTTC
CASSPERKHNEQFF